This entry features one T cell receptor beta chain sequence. This sample is drawn from a study of control samples from healthy donors and cancer patients. Sequencing used immunoSEQ multiplex PCR; TCRdb keeps in-frame clones, though not all of them. The sample shows more than 95,000 clones, 80% to 90% of them seen only once. This receptor was obtained from a man between 35 and 55 years old in good health. Sample: blood.

The CDR3 DNA reads as TGTGCCAGCAGCACGCAATTAGGGGTCGGCGAGCAGTACTTC. Protein sequence: CASSTQLGVGEQYF. V usage is TRBV11-2 and J usage is TRBJ2-7, with D possibly being TRBD1 (5 bases). CDR3 size: 14 residues. Trimming left V 5 bases short and J 6 bases short, with 17 bases between. Germline V gene sequence: CDR1 SGHAT, CDR2 FQNNGV.